A single sample gave rise to the 26 T cell receptor beta chains below, sequenced in a study of T-cell memory formation after mild COVID-19. TCRdb re-called the 5' RACE reads with MiXCR, one entry per CDR3 protein. This table holds 15,000 to 20,000 distinct CDR3 sequences, roughly 25% found once. Source material: PBMCs or a T cell subset sorted from them (not recorded which). Source of these receptors: a man in his late teens or twenties who had mild COVID-19 (a few samples of this study predate the infection). Cell type and time point are not known.

The chain joins TRBV9 to TRBJ2-7, with D possibly matching TRBD2 (5 bases). Trimming shortened V by 0 bases and J by 7 bases, and 14 bases separated the two germline ends. The CDR3 is 14 residues long. CDR1 and CDR2 from the germline V gene are SGDLS and YYNGEE. The DNA of the CDR3 is TGTGCCAGCAGCGTAGAGGACTCGGTAAGGGAGCAGTACTTC. Protein product: CASSVEDSVREQYF.

This clonotype was picked up a small number of times. The V and J genes are TRBV7-9 and TRBJ1-1, with D perhaps matching TRBD1 (5 bases). Germline V CDR1 and CDR2: SEHNR, FQNEAQ (reference sequence). The CDR3 runs 11 residues. The V end lost 10 bases, the J end lost 4 bases, and 10 bases lay between the germline ends. The CDR3 sequence: CATSRGTEAFF. In DNA form, the CDR3 reads TGTGCCACCTCGAGGGGCACTGAAGCTTTCTTT.

The chain joins TRBV12-3 or TRBV12-4 to TRBJ2-1, with a tentative D call TRBD2 (6 bases). Trimming removed 6 bases from V and 4 bases from J, with 13 bases in between. The CDR3 is 14 amino acids. The CDR3 protein is CASRAPGLYNEQFF. The CDR3 DNA is TGTGCCAGCAGGGCCCCGGGACTTTACAATGAGCAGTTCTTC.

This clonotype was observed once. V and J are TRBV20-1 and TRBJ1-6; TRBD1 might be the D (6 bases). CDR1 is DFQATT and CDR2 is SNEGSKA in the germline V gene (reference sequence). V lost 4 bases, J lost 10 bases, and 14 bases lay in between. This CDR3 region has 13 residues. CDR3 residues: CSAKDSYLSPLHF. In DNA form, the CDR3 reads TGCAGTGCTAAGGACAGCTACCTATCACCCCTCCACTTT.

The chain carries TRBV7-2 and TRBJ2-5; 7 nucleotides align to TRBD1. Per germline, CDR1 SGHTA and CDR2 FQGNSA. There are 16 residues in the CDR3. J lost 2 bases, V lost 1 base, and 7 bases had no gene match. The CDR3 bases are TGTGCCAGCAGCTTAGATTGGGGCAGGGGGCAAGAGACCCAGTACTTC. Its translation is CASSLDWGRGQETQYF.

This clonotype appeared many times. The chain carries TRBV6-2 or TRBV6-3 and TRBJ2-2, with 7 bases that match TRBD2. V was pared by 6 bases and J by 3 bases, with 7 bases of the junction left unmatched. CDR1 and CDR2 from the germline V gene are MNHEY and SVGEGT. The CDR3 length is 15 residues. CDR3 nucleotide sequence: TGTGCCAGCAGGGAGCGGGGTCTATACACCGGGGAGCTGTTTTTT. It encodes CASRERGLYTGELFF.

This chain joins TRBV4-3 and TRBJ1-3; D is uncertain. The germline V and J ends were trimmed by 5 bases and 0 bases, with 8 bases remaining between them. Germline values: CDR1 LGHNA, CDR2 YSLEER. This CDR3 spans 14 amino acids. CDR3 in amino acids: CASSNENSGNTIYF. The CDR3 nucleotides read TGCGCCAGCAGCAACGAAAACTCTGGAAACACCATATATTTT.

This clonotype has a handful of counts. This chain links TRBV5-1 with TRBJ1-2, with D unclear. Trimming stripped 4 bases from V and 1 base from J, with 5 bases between. Germline assignment: CDR1 SGHRS and CDR2 YFSETQ. The CDR3 sequence is 12 residues long. Here the CDR3 DNA reads TGCGCCAGCAGCCCGTTTAACTATGGCTACACCTTC. This codes for CASSPFNYGYTF.

This clonotype was detected ten times or more. V is TRBV7-9 and J is TRBJ2-7; D is unresolved. The germline V gene has CDR1 SEHNR and CDR2 FQNEAQ (reference sequence). The CDR3 sequence is 13 residues long. V was trimmed by 5 bases and J by 5 bases, leaving 13 bases between them. In DNA form, the CDR3 reads TGTGCCAGCAGCCCAACGGTAGAGGACGAGCAGTACGTC. Residues: CASSPTVEDEQYV.

There are many counts of this clonotype. The chain combines TRBV7-9 with TRBJ1-2; D possibly corresponds to TRBD1 (5 bases). Germline V gene sequence: CDR1 SEHNR, CDR2 FQNEAQ (reference sequence). V lost 3 bases and J 10 bases, leaving 9 bases between the germline ends. CDR3 length: 11 residues. The CDR3: CASSFGQDYTF. CDR3 nucleotide sequence: TGTGCCAGCAGCTTTGGACAAGACTACACCTTC. The whole variable domain, remainder taken from reference TRBV7-9 and TRBJ1-2, is DTGVSQNPRHKITKRGQNVTFRCDPISEHNRLYWYRQTLGQGPEFLTYFQNEAQLEKSRLLSDRFSAERPKGSFSTLEIQRTEQGDSAMYLCASSFGQDYTFGSGTRLTVV.

The rearrangement uses TRBV4-3 and TRBJ2-3; TRBD2 aligns across 9 bases. Germline V CDR1 and CDR2: LGHNA, YSLEER. Unmatched junction bases numbered 12, after V lost 0 bases and J lost 8 bases. The CDR3 consists of 17 residues. CDR3 in DNA: TGCGCCAGCAGCCAAGATAGCCTAGCGGGGCGGCGGGGTACGCAGTATTTT. It codes for CASSQDSLAGRRGTQYF.

This clonotype was counted at least ten times. The chain has TRBV4-2 and TRBJ1-2; 8 bases line up with TRBD1. Germline V gene data show CDR1 as LGHNA and CDR2 as YNFKEQ. With V trimmed by 0 bases and J by 4 bases, 4 bases remained unmatched. This CDR3 is built from 15 residues. DNA for the CDR3: TGTGCCAGCAGCCAAGAATCAGGGGGCGCCTATGGCTACACCTTC. This sequence encodes CASSQESGGAYGYTF.

This clonotype was seen only a few times. The CDR3 nucleotides read TGTGCCACCAGTGATTTCGGGGATTTCCAAGAGACCCAGTACTTC. It encodes CATSDFGDFQETQYF. This rearrangement joins TRBV24-1 to TRBJ2-5, with D possibly TRBD2 on 5 matching bases. V was trimmed by 1 base and J by 1 base, leaving 9 bases between them. The CDR3 sequence is 15 residues long. CDR1 KGHDR and CDR2 SFDVKD come from the germline V gene.

This sequence joins TRBV11-2 and TRBJ1-2; a possible D gene is TRBD1 (6 bases). This CDR3 region has 13 residues. CDR1 and CDR2 (germline): SGHAT, FQNNGV. V was pared by 5 bases and J by 3 bases, with 10 bases between. The CDR3: CASSPRTDYGYTF. The CDR3 DNA reads TGTGCCAGCAGCCCCCGGACAGACTATGGCTACACCTTC. The full variable domain, in which reference TRBV11-2 and TRBJ1-2 provide the parts outside the CDR3, is EAGVAQSPRYKIIEKRQSVAFWCNPISGHATLYWYQQILGQGPKLLIQFQNNGVVDDSQLPKDRFSAERLKGVDSTLKIQPAKLEDSAVYLCASSPRTDYGYTFGSGTRLTVV.

This clonotype was seen many times. This sequence joins TRBV7-9 and TRBJ2-7, with D maybe TRBD2 (5 bases). Per the germline V gene, CDR1 is SEHNR and CDR2 is FQNEAQ (reference sequence). V lost 5 bases, J lost 7 bases, and 12 bases lay in between. This CDR3 is 12 amino acids long. The CDR3 protein is CASSKTPGEQYF. The CDR3 region has the DNA TGTGCCAGCAGCAAAACTCCGGGGGAGCAGTACTTC.

In this sample, this clonotype turned up many times. The chain has TRBV27 and TRBJ2-7; no definite D call. V shed 5 bases and J shed 1 base, with 9 bases lying between them. CDR3 length: 13 amino acids. CDR1 is MNHEY, CDR2 SMNVEV, per germline (reference sequence). This chain's CDR3 is CASSHGPSYEQYV. The CDR3 DNA sequence: TGTGCCAGCAGTCACGGGCCATCCTACGAGCAGTACGTC.

This clonotype was seen repeatedly, ten times or more. V is TRBV20-1 and J is TRBJ1-1; no definite D call. The V end was cut by 2 bases, the J end by 0 bases, with 7 bases between. Germline CDR1 is DFQATT and CDR2 is SNEGSKA (reference sequence). The CDR3 is 13 amino acids. In DNA form, the CDR3 reads TGCAGTGCTAGAACGCGGATGAACACTGAAGCTTTCTTT. Its protein is CSARTRMNTEAFF.

The chain recombines TRBV11-2 with TRBJ2-7; 8 bases agree with TRBD2. Unmatched junction bases numbered 3, after V lost 1 base and J lost 4 bases. This CDR3 is built from 14 residues. Germline CDR1 reads SGHAT; CDR2 reads FQNNGV. CDR3 residues: CASSLVSSGYEQYF. In DNA form, the CDR3 reads TGTGCCAGCAGCTTAGTTTCTAGCGGGTACGAGCAGTACTTC.

This clonotype was counted a few times. In nucleotides, the CDR3 is TGTGCCAGCAGCTCAAGGGACAGCACAGATACGCAGTATTTT. Its translation is CASSSRDSTDTQYF. This chain connects TRBV5-4 to TRBJ2-3, with D perhaps assigned TRBD1 or TRBD2 (5 bases each). The CDR3 has 14 amino acids. V gave up 3 bases and J gave up 0 bases, with 8 bases separating them. Germline-derived CDR1 and CDR2 are SGHNT and YYREEE (reference sequence).

The V gene is TRBV27, the J gene TRBJ1-6; 9 bases line up with TRBD1. V gave up 6 bases and J gave up 10 bases; unmatched junction bases: 7. The CDR3 is 14 residues long. Germline V gives CDR1 MNHEY, CDR2 SMNVEV (reference sequence). The CDR3 coding sequence is TGTGCCAGCAGCTCCGGGACAGGGAGGTCACCCCTCCACTTT. Its translation is CASSSGTGRSPLHF.

The gene calls are TRBV4-3 and TRBJ2-1; 11 nucleotides match TRBD1. The germline CDR1 and CDR2 sequences are LGHNA and YSLEER. V shed 3 bases and J 9 bases; nucleotides not matched to a gene: 4. The CDR3 loop spans 14 amino acids. This CDR3 reads CASSHRTGGGEQFF. For the CDR3, the DNA is TGCGCCAGCAGCCACCGGACAGGGGGCGGTGAGCAGTTCTTC.

This sequence joins TRBV7-2 and TRBJ1-6; no reliable D call. The CDR3 length is 14 residues. V lost 5 bases and J 8 bases, leaving 13 bases between the germline ends. Germline V gene lookup returns CDR1 SGHTA and CDR2 FQGNSA. The CDR3 loop is CASSPYMAHSPLHF. The CDR3 DNA reads as TGTGCCAGCAGCCCATACATGGCCCATTCACCCCTCCACTTT.

This clonotype has a handful of counts. The chain has TRBV6-2 or TRBV6-3 and TRBJ2-7, with D possibly TRBD2 on 6 matching bases. Germline V gene lookup returns CDR1 MNHEY and CDR2 SVGEGT. The V end was cut by 6 bases, the J end by 6 bases, with 15 bases between. CDR3 length: 13 residues. The CDR3 coding sequence is TGTGCCAGCAGCCTCGGAGGGGCCGTCGAGCAGTACGTC. Its protein is CASSLGGAVEQYV.

This chain uses TRBV5-1 with TRBJ2-3; 7 bases align to TRBD2. Germline-derived CDR1 and CDR2 are SGHRS and YFSETQ. With V trimmed by 1 base and J by 2 bases, 7 bases remained unmatched. This CDR3 has 16 amino acids. The DNA of the CDR3 is TGCGCCAGCAGCTTGTGGTCCAGCGGGGCCACAGATACGCAGTATTTT. Translated, it gives CASSLWSSGATDTQYF.

The chain is built from TRBV25-1 and TRBJ1-2; TRBD1 aligns across 8 bases. The CDR3 has 12 residues. Trimming took 7 bases from V and 7 from J; bases not matched to a gene: 5. The germline V gene encodes CDR1 MGHDK and CDR2 SYGVNS. Here the CDR3 reads CASMTGVGGYTF. CDR3 sequence (DNA): TGTGCCAGCATGACAGGGGTCGGTGGCTACACCTTC.

This clonotype has a count of ten or more. The rearrangement uses TRBV4-1 and TRBJ2-1; no definite D call. V gave up 5 bases and J gave up 8 bases, with 13 bases separating them. The CDR3 contains 13 residues. Germline lookup yields CDR1 MGHRA and CDR2 YSYEKL. Written as DNA, the CDR3 is TGCGCCAGCAGCTTGCGAACGGTGCATGAGCAGTTCTTC. Translation gives CASSLRTVHEQFF.